One T cell receptor beta chain is described in this entry. This sample stems from a study of cytomegalovirus exposure and HLA in healthy donors. The primer mix had 60 Vbeta and 13 Jbeta primers. The data were produced by immunoSEQ multiplex PCR, yet TCRdb's version contains in-frame clones alone and is incomplete. This sample's clone table lists about 34,000 clones. The V gene lost 1 base and the J gene lost 4 bases, with 13 bases spanning the gap. Per germline, CDR1 GTSNPN and CDR2 SVGIG (reference sequence). The CDR3 covers 15 residues. This TCR was recovered from a woman in her thirties or forties in good health and CMV-seropositive. This chain joins TRBV30 and TRBJ1-4, with a tentative D call TRBD1 (6 bases). Sequencing used PBMCs. CDR3 coding DNA: TGTGCCTGGAGTGAAAGGGCAGGGGTTAATGAAAAACTGTTTTTT. Translated, it gives CAWSERAGVNEKLFF. The full variable domain, rest sourced from reference TRBV30 and TRBJ1-4, is SQTIHQWPATLVQPVGSPLSLECTVEGTSNPNLYWYRQAAGRGLQLLFYSVGIGQISSEVPQNLSASRPQDRQFILSSKKLLLSDSGFYLCAWSERAGVNEKLFFGSGTQLSVL.